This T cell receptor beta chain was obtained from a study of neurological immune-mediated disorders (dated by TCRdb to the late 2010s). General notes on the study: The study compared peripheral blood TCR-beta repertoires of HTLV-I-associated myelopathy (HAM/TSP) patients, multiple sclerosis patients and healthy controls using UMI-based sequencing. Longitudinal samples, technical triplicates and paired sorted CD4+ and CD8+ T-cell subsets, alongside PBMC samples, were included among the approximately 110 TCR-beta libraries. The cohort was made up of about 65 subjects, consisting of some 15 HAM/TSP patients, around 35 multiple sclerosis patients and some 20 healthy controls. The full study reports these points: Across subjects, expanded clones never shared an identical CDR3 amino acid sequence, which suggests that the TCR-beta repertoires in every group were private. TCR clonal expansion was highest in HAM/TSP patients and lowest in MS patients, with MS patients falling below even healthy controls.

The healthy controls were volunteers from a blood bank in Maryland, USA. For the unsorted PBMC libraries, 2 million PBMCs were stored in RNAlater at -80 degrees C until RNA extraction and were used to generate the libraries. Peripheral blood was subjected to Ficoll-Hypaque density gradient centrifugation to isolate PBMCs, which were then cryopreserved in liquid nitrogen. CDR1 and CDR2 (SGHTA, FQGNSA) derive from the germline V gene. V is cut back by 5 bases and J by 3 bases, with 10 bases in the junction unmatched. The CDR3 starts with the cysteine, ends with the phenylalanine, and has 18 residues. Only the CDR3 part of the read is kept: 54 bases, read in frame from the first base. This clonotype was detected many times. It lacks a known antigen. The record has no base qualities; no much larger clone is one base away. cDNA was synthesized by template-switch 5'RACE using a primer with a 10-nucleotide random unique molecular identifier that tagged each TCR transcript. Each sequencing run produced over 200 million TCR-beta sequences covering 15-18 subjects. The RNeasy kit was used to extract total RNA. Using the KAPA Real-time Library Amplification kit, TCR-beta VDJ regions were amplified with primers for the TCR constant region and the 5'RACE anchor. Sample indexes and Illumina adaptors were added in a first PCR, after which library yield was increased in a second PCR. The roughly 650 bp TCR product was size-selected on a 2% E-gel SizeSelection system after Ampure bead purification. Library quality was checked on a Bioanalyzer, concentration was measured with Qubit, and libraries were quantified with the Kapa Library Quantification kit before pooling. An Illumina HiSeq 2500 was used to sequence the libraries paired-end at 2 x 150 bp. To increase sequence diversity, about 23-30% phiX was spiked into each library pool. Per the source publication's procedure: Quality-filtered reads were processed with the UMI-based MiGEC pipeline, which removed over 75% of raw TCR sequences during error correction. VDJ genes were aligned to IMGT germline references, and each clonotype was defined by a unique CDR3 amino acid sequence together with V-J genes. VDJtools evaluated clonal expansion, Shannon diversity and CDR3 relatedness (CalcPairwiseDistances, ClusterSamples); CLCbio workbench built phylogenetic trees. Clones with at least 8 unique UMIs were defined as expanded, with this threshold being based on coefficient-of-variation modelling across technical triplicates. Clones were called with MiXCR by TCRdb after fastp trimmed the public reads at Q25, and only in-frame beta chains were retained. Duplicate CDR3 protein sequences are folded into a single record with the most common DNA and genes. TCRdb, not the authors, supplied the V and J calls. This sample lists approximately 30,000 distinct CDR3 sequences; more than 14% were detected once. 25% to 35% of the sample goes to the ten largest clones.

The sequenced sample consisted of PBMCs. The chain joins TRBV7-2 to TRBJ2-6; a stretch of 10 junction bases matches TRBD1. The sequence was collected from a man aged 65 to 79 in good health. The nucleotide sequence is TGTGCCAGCAGCCACCGGACAGGGGGAAAGGTTGGGGCCAACGTCCTGACTTTC. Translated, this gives CASSHRTGGKVGANVLTF.